Presented here are 22 T cell receptor beta chains from one specimen sequenced in a study of CD8+CD57+ T cells in acquired aplastic anemia. The template used for profiling TCR beta VDJ and CDR3 was genomic DNA. In TCRdb, the reads were re-called with MiXCR into one record per CDR3 protein. The table shows about 420,000 distinct CDR3 sequences, with 55% to 70% occurring only once. The sequenced sample consisted of sorted CD4+, CD8+, or CD8+CD57+ T cells (not recorded which) from PBMCs. These receptors were taken from a human donor in good health, serving as a control.

With regard to this clonotype: Possible read error: a much larger clone is one base away. The chain couples TRBV7-3 to TRBJ2-1; 8 bases are a match to TRBD2. The trim removed 3 bases at V and 3 bases at J, leaving 7 bases unmatched. The V gene's germline CDR1 is SGHTA and CDR2 FQGTGA. The CDR3 consists of 16 residues. For the CDR3, the DNA is TGTGCCAGCAGCTTGGGGGCGGGGGGCTGCTACAATGAGCAGTTCTTC. It encodes CASSLGAGGCYNEQFF.

In this sample, this clonotype turned up many times. V is TRBV19 and J is TRBJ2-7; D unresolved. Germline assignment: CDR1 LNHDA and CDR2 SQIVND (reference sequence). This CDR3 is built from 13 residues. V dropped 8 bases and J dropped 5 bases, with 16 bases sitting between them. CDR3 loop: CASGQSLLDEQYF. In DNA, the CDR3 is TGTGCCAGTGGGCAGTCCCTTCTGGACGAGCAGTACTTC.

In the case of this clonotype: The conserved phenylalanine or tryptophan normally closing the CDR3 is absent here, so this likely arose from a read error. The chain joins TRBV5-5 to TRBJ1-6, with D hard to call. Germline loops: CDR1 SGHKS, CDR2 YYEKEE (reference sequence). V lost 4 bases to trimming and J lost 9 bases, with 11 bases between them. The CDR3 consists of 13 residues. The CDR3 is CASSLPLASPLHL. CDR3 sequence (DNA): TGTGCCAGCAGCCTACCTCTTGCTTCACCCCTCCACCTT.

As regards this clonotype: This CDR3 is missing its conserved last phenylalanine or tryptophan, likely due to a read error. The DNA is omitted, as the CDR3 cannot be located on it reliably, and the CDR3 follows TCRdb's listing. The chain has TRBV7-8 and TRBJ2-5. The CDR3 numbers 13 amino acids, ends counted. Per the germline V gene, CDR1 is SGHVS and CDR2 is FQNEAQ. CDR3 residues: CASSSSGGEPTYD.

The CDR3, as DNA: TGTGCCAGCAGCCCCGGGGGGGACTCTGGAAACACCATATATTTT. It codes for CASSPGGDSGNTIYF. V gene TRBV5-6 combines with J gene TRBJ1-3; maybe TRBD1 (5 bases). Germline V lookup: CDR1 SGHDT, CDR2 YYEEEE. The CDR3 runs to 15 residues. Trimming removed 4 bases at V and 0 bases at J, with 11 bases between.

This clonotype was picked up one time. This chain uses TRBV9 with TRBJ2-3, with a tentative D call TRBD2 (5 bases). V was clipped by 5 bases and J by 12 bases, with 25 bases between them. This CDR3 has 15 residues. Germline V gene data show CDR1 as SGDLS and CDR2 as YYNGEE. This chain's CDR3 is CASSSRTSSTEGQYF. As DNA, the CDR3 is TGTGCCAGCAGTTCACGCACGAGCAGCACTGAGGGCCAGTATTTT.

This clonotype was detected only once. This chain uses TRBV7-2 with TRBJ2-3; D gene uncertain. V was shortened by 5 bases and J by 2 bases, with 14 bases between the two germline ends. Germline V lookup: CDR1 SGHTA, CDR2 FQGNSA. This CDR3 contains 15 residues. The CDR3 is CASSTGQANTDTQYF. CDR3 nucleotides: TGTGCCAGCAGCACCGGCCAGGCTAACACAGATACGCAGTATTTT. Based on the CDR3 plus reference TRBV7-2 and TRBJ2-3, the full variable domain is GAGVSQSPSNKVTEKGKDVELRCDPISGHTALYWYRQSLGQGLEFLIYFQGNSAPDKSGLPSDRFSAERTGGSVSTLTIQRTQQEDSAVYLCASSTGQANTDTQYFGPGTRLTVL.

This clonotype was counted ten times or more. CDR3 DNA: TGTGCCAGTATTTTCGGTCCAAATTCTAACTATGGCTACACCTTC. It translates to CASIFGPNSNYGYTF. The rearrangement uses TRBV19 and TRBJ1-2, with D unclear. CDR1 and CDR2 (germline): LNHDA, SQIVND (reference sequence). Trimming left V 7 bases short and J 0 bases short, with 15 bases between. The CDR3 covers 15 residues. The variable domain in full, with the rest retrieved from reference TRBV19 and TRBJ1-2, is DGGITQSPKYLFRKEGQNVTLSCEQNLNHDAMYWYRQDPGQGLRLIYYSQIVNDFQKGDIAEGYSVSREKKESFPLTVTSAQKNPTAFYLCASIFGPNSNYGYTFGSGTRLTVV.

This clonotype was recorded many times. The chain uses TRBV12-3 or TRBV12-4 and TRBJ2-1; D is undetermined. The CDR3 is made up of 11 amino acids. V lost 3 bases and J 8 bases, leaving 5 bases between the germline ends. CDR3: CASSFEDEQFF. DNA of the CDR3: TGTGCCAGCAGTTTTGAAGATGAGCAGTTCTTC.

With regard to this clonotype: A read error may produce the germline difference seen at one junction end. The rearrangement joins TRBV2 to TRBJ1-2; D is possibly TRBD1 (5 bases). Germline V gene lookup returns CDR1 SNHLY and CDR2 FYNNEI. There are 13 residues in the CDR3. DNA for the CDR3: TGTGCCAGCAGTTACACGGTGGGGGATACCCAGAACTTT. Its protein product is CASSYTVGDTQNF.

A word on this clonotype: In this CDR3 the conserved last residue, phenylalanine or tryptophan, is missing, so a read error is likely. It is unclear where the CDR3 begins or ends on the DNA, so no DNA is shown, and the CDR3 is as TCRdb lists it. The chain has TRBV11-2 and TRBJ1-5. Germline CDR1 is SGHAT and CDR2 is FQNNGV. The CDR3 length is 13 residues, termini included. CDR3 loop: CASSLTYEQYLGP.

The count of this clonotype is one. J is TRBJ2-7 and V is TRBV9, with TRBD2 matching over 7 bases. Germline values: CDR1 SGDLS, CDR2 YYNGEE. The V gene end was trimmed by 4 bases and the J gene end by 5 bases; junction bases not matched to a gene: 9. This CDR3 is built from 14 residues. CDR3: CASSSTGGSDEQYF. DNA for the CDR3: TGTGCCAGCAGCTCTACCGGGGGGTCCGACGAGCAGTACTTC.

This chain connects TRBV9 to TRBJ1-2; 9 nucleotides match TRBD1. Germline loops: CDR1 SGDLS, CDR2 YYNGEE. The CDR3 is 15 amino acids. V gave up 9 bases and J gave up 12 bases; unmatched junction bases: 21. The CDR3 bases are TGTGCCACCCGCGGTACAGGGGGCGCTAGGACTGGAGACACCTTC. Protein product: CATRGTGGARTGDTF.

Note on this clonotype: At one of its ends the junction is not consistent with the germline gene, which may arise from a read error. The V and J genes are TRBV19 and TRBJ2-7; 7 positions agree with TRBD1. The CDR3 consists of 16 residues. Germline values: CDR1 LNHDA, CDR2 SQIVND (reference sequence). CDR3 coding DNA: TGTGCCAGTAGCCCATTGAGAGGGGGCTCTCTCTACGAACAGTACTTC. Amino acid sequence: CASSPLRGGSLYEQYF. Complete variable domain (other parts from reference TRBV19 and TRBJ2-7): DGGITQSPKYLFRKEGQNVTLSCEQNLNHDAMYWYRQDPGQGLRLIYYSQIVNDFQKGDIAEGYSVSREKKESFPLTVTSAQKNPTAFYLCASSPLRGGSLYEQYFGPGTRLTVT.

J is TRBJ2-3 and V is TRBV5-4; D might be TRBD1 or TRBD2, each matching 5 bases. The V gene's germline CDR1 is SGHNT and CDR2 YYREEE (reference sequence). There are 15 residues in the CDR3. V lost 10 bases to trimming and J lost 4 bases, with 22 bases between them. The CDR3 is CAGQSREIPPDTQYF. CDR3 bases: TGTGCCGGTCAAAGCAGGGAGATTCCCCCAGATACGCAGTATTTT.

As to this clonotype: A junction boundary mismatches the germline segment, possibly from a read error. V is TRBV7-3 and J is TRBJ2-7; tentatively, D is TRBD1 (6 bases). CDR3 length: 14 residues. Per germline, CDR1 SGHTA and CDR2 FQGTGA. The chain's CDR3 is CASSLTQGHSKHNF. DNA of the CDR3: TGTGCCAGCAGCTTGACACAGGGACACAGCAAGCACAACTTC.

For this clonotype: One base away lies a much larger clone, so this may be a sequencing read error. The chain is built from TRBV5-1 and TRBJ2-4, with TRBD1 matching over 8 bases. V shed 2 bases and J 7 bases; nucleotides not matched to a gene: 14. The CDR3 loop spans 17 amino acids. CDR1 is SGHRS, CDR2 YFSETQ, per germline. As DNA, the CDR3 is TGCGCCAGCAGCTTTACTGTACCACAGGGGGAAGAGAACATTCAGTACTTC. This sequence encodes CASSFTVPQGEENIQYF.

With respect to this clonotype: A junction boundary mismatches the germline segment, possibly from a read error. This chain links TRBV7-9 with TRBJ1-6; no firm D call. This CDR3 has 13 residues. Germline V gene lookup returns CDR1 SEHNR and CDR2 FQNEAQ (reference sequence). CDR3 loop: CASSSRPLNTEAF. The CDR3 DNA reads as TGTGCCAGCAGCTCAAGGCCTTTGAACACTGAAGCTTTC. The complete variable domain, with remaining parts taken from reference TRBV7-9 and TRBJ1-6, reads DTGVSQNPRHKITKRGQNVTFRCDPISEHNRLYWYRQTLGQGPEFLTYFQNEAQLEKSRLLSDRFSAERPKGSFSTLEIQRTEQGDSAMYLCASSSRPLNTEAFGNGTRLTVT.

Comments on this clonotype: The junction does not match germline at one end; this may be a read error. V usage is TRBV9 and J usage is TRBJ2-7; D may match TRBD1 or TRBD2 (5 bases each). The length of the CDR3 is 14 residues. Looked up from germline, CDR1 is SGDLS and CDR2 is YYNGEE. CDR3 bases: TGTGCCAGCAGCGTAGGGGACCCAGGTAAGGCTGAAGACTTC. It is translated as CASSVGDPGKAEDF.

This clonotype was counted a single time. CDR3 region: CASSGGDRGRGANVLTF. The CDR3 bases are TGTGCCAGCAGCGGAGGAGACAGGGGGCGCGGGGCCAACGTCCTGACTTTC. The rearrangement uses TRBV9 and TRBJ2-6; TRBD1 aligns across 10 bases. With V trimmed by 3 bases and J by 4 bases, 7 bases remained unmatched. This CDR3 has 17 amino acids. CDR1 and CDR2 from the germline V gene are SGDLS and YYNGEE.

As regards this clonotype: A much larger clone sits a single nucleotide away, making a read error possible. The CDR3 does not close with the conserved phenylalanine or tryptophan, likely indicating a read error. The CDR3 here is CASSSGTTNYGYTL. CDR3 DNA: TGTGCCAGCAGTTCCGGGACGACGAACTATGGCTACACCCTC. The V and J genes are TRBV6-5 and TRBJ1-2; tentatively, D is TRBD1 (5 bases). CDR1 is MNHEY, CDR2 SVGAGI, per germline. V shed 4 bases and J shed 2 bases, with 11 bases lying between them. The CDR3 totals 14 residues.

CDR3: CASSVIGLAGDEQYF. The CDR3 bases are TGTGCCAGCAGCGTTATCGGACTAGCGGGAGACGAGCAGTACTTC. The chain employs TRBV9 and TRBJ2-7; TRBD2 aligns across 13 bases. V gave up 2 bases and J gave up 5 bases; unmatched junction bases: 4. Germline CDR1 is SGDLS and CDR2 is YYNGEE. The CDR3 has 15 amino acids.